This passage covers 14 T cell receptor beta chains from one sample sequenced in a study of cytomegalovirus exposure and HLA in healthy donors. TCRdb's table, derived via immunoSEQ multiplex PCR, lists solely in-frame clones and lacks some. Of some 150,000 clones listed, 86% were seen once; the top ten hold approximately 2.6%. The specimen sequenced was PBMCs. All receptors come from a man aged 18 to 29 in good health and CMV-seropositive.

The V gene is TRBV6-5, the J gene TRBJ2-3; no clear D gene. The ends were cut back, 2 bases at V and 6 bases at J, with 6 bases in the middle. The CDR3 length is 12 residues. Germline V gene lookup returns CDR1 MNHEY and CDR2 SVGAGI. The CDR3 reads CASSYPPDTQYF. DNA of the CDR3: TGTGCCAGCAGTTACCCCCCTGATACGCAGTATTTT.

The V and J genes are TRBV7-2 and TRBJ1-1; 9 bases are a match to TRBD1. Germline CDR1 is SGHTA and CDR2 is FQGNSA. This CDR3 has 13 amino acids. V lost 7 bases, J lost 5 bases, and 5 bases stayed unmatched. The chain's CDR3 is CASKQGAWTEAFF. DNA for the CDR3: TGTGCCAGCAAACAGGGGGCATGGACTGAAGCTTTCTTT. Full variable domain (rest looked up from reference TRBV7-2 and TRBJ1-1): GAGVSQSPSNKVTEKGKDVELRCDPISGHTALYWYRQSLGQGLEFLIYFQGNSAPDKSGLPSDRFSAERTGGSVSTLTIQRTQQEDSAVYLCASKQGAWTEAFFGQGTRLTVV.

This chain links TRBV7-9 with TRBJ2-7, with 9 bases lining up with TRBD1. The trim removed 4 bases at V and 2 bases at J, leaving 3 bases unmatched. This CDR3 region has 14 residues. Per the germline V gene, CDR1 is SEHNR and CDR2 is FQNEAQ (reference sequence). CDR3 region: CASSSRDRAYEQYF. For the CDR3, the DNA is TGTGCCAGCAGCTCCCGGGACAGGGCCTACGAGCAGTACTTC.

This clone was counted only a few times. This chain connects TRBV30 to TRBJ1-2, with D unresolved. Trimming removed 0 bases from V and 7 bases from J, with 6 bases in between. Germline CDR1 and CDR2: GTSNPN and SVGIG (reference sequence). There are 11 residues in the CDR3. DNA for the CDR3: TGTGCCTGGAGTGTAGCGGGTGGCTACACCTTC. Amino acid sequence: CAWSVAGGYTF.

In its sample, this clone was seen once. The chain recombines TRBV5-8 with TRBJ2-2; 10 bases line up with TRBD2. The V segment lost 4 bases and the J segment 5 bases; nucleotides outside the gene matches: 5. The germline CDR1 and CDR2 sequences are SGHTS and YDEGEE. The CDR3 consists of 15 residues. CDR3 loop: CASSLLAGVTGELFF. The CDR3 nucleotides read TGTGCCAGCAGCCTCCTAGCGGGAGTAACCGGGGAGCTGTTTTTT. The variable domain in full, completed from reference TRBV5-8 and TRBJ2-2, reads EAGVTQSPTHLIKTRGQQATLRCSPISGHTSVYWYQQALGLGLQFLLWYDEGEERNRGNFPPRFSGRQFPNYSSELNVNALELEDSALYLCASSLLAGVTGELFFGEGSRLTVL.

This chain connects TRBV7-9 to TRBJ2-1; D possibly corresponds to TRBD1 (5 bases). This CDR3 comprises 13 residues. The V end was cut by 4 bases, the J end by 16 bases, with 20 bases between. Germline-derived CDR1 and CDR2 are SEHNR and FQNEAQ (reference sequence). The CDR3 spells CASSSADGGRVFF. The CDR3 DNA is TGTGCCAGCAGCTCCGCCGACGGTGGCAGGGTCTTCTTC.

The chain couples TRBV29-1 to TRBJ1-1; D is undetermined. Germline assignment: CDR1 SQVTM and CDR2 ANQGSEA. The CDR3 extends over 12 amino acids. V was shortened by 3 bases and J by 8 bases, with 13 bases between the two germline ends. CDR3 protein: CSVEWRGLEAFF. DNA for the CDR3: TGCAGCGTTGAGTGGAGAGGCCTCGAAGCTTTCTTT.

The V gene is TRBV4-1, the J gene TRBJ2-7; TRBD2 matches 8 bases. Germline CDR1 is MGHRA and CDR2 is YSYEKL. V shed 1 base, J shed 5 bases, and the junction held 7 bases outside the gene matches. CDR3 size: 15 residues. The CDR3, as DNA: TGCGCCAGCAGCCAAGGGGAGCGGGAGATGGACGAGCAGTACTTC. Encoded protein: CASSQGEREMDEQYF.

The genes are TRBV4-2 and TRBJ1-2; D call uncertain. V dropped 0 bases and J dropped 0 bases, with 11 bases sitting between them. There are 16 residues in the CDR3. CDR1 is LGHNA, CDR2 YNFKEQ, per germline. The CDR3 region is CASSQEAGSANYGYTF. The CDR3 DNA follows: TGTGCCAGCAGCCAAGAAGCGGGATCAGCTAACTATGGCTACACCTTC.

The chain employs TRBV14 and TRBJ1-1; 7 bases are shared with TRBD1. Trimming removed 4 bases from V and 5 bases from J; junction bases left unmatched: 1. The CDR3 covers 12 residues. CDR1 SGHDN and CDR2 FVKESK come from the germline V gene. The chain's CDR3 is CASSPGGTEAFF. The CDR3 bases are TGTGCCAGCAGCCCAGGGGGGACTGAAGCTTTCTTT. The variable domain in full, completed from reference TRBV14 and TRBJ1-1, reads EAGVTQFPSHSVIEKGQTVTLRCDPISGHDNLYWYRRVMGKEIKFLLHFVKESKQDESGMPNNRFLAERTGGTYSTLKVQPAELEDSGVYFCASSPGGTEAFFGQGTRLTVV.

This rearrangement joins TRBV15 to TRBJ2-7; perhaps TRBD2 as D (6 bases). CDR3 length: 15 residues. CDR1 is LNHNV and CDR2 is YYDKDF in the germline V gene (reference sequence). Trimming took off 1 base at V and 9 bases at J, with 19 bases between the two ends. The chain's CDR3 is CATSRVAGQLSGQYF. CDR3 bases: TGTGCCACCAGCAGAGTGGCAGGGCAGCTTAGCGGGCAGTACTTC.

The rearrangement joins TRBV9 to TRBJ1-4, with 8 bases aligning to TRBD1. Trimming cost V 4 bases and J 3 bases; bases outside gene matches: 5. The germline CDR1 and CDR2 sequences are SGDLS and YYNGEE. This CDR3 spans 15 amino acids. CDR3 bases: TGTGCCAGCAGCTTTGGGGACAGGCCTAATGAAAAACTGTTTTTT. Translation gives CASSFGDRPNEKLFF.

This chain connects TRBV29-1 to TRBJ2-1; maybe TRBD2 (6 bases). Germline V gene sequence: CDR1 SQVTM, CDR2 ANQGSEA. Trimming removed 4 bases from V and 4 bases from J, with 20 bases in between. The CDR3 runs 16 residues. For the CDR3, the DNA is TGCAGCGTTGGGTCTCCAGCGGGCGCAGGGTACAATGAGCAGTTCTTC. Translation gives CSVGSPAGAGYNEQFF.

This clone was seen more than once but under ten times. J is TRBJ1-2 and V is TRBV7-3, with 8 bases matching TRBD1. This CDR3 spans 14 amino acids. V dropped 5 bases and J dropped 2; count of bases not matched to a gene: 4. Germline V gene data show CDR1 as SGHTA and CDR2 as FQGTGA. The CDR3: CASSPNRGNYGYTF. CDR3 sequence (DNA): TGTGCCAGCAGCCCGAACAGGGGGAACTATGGCTACACCTTC.